The T cell receptor beta chain under discussion was sequenced for a study of blood T cell repertoires in COVID-19. On the study more broadly: In each case, the material was cDNA or gDNA derived from T cells, B-cell-depleted T cells, or PBMCs.

Profiled with immunoSEQ multiplex PCR; TCRdb holds only in-frame clones, not every one. The sample carries 51,000 or so clones, around four fifths recorded once. V was clipped by 6 bases and J by 7 bases; unmatched bases: 9. Germline assignment: CDR1 WSHSY and CDR2 SAAADI. The CDR3 runs to 14 residues. Source material: peripheral blood. The TCR comes from a man aged 65 to 79 with active COVID-19. The chain has TRBV10-2 and TRBJ1-2, with 9 bases identical to TRBD1. CDR3 DNA sequence: TGCGCCAGCAGATCACAGGGGGCTTCGAGTGGCTACACCTTC. This translates into CASRSQGASSGYTF.